A single sample is the source of the 18 T cell receptor beta chains below, sequenced in a study of long-term antiretroviral therapy in people with HIV. At the survey level, the v3.0 immunoSEQ assay was run. TCRdb's table, derived via immunoSEQ multiplex PCR, lists solely in-frame clones and lacks some. The table shows 26,000 or so clones, with about 90% occurring only once. Specimen: unsorted PBMCs, collected 2 years after starting antiretroviral therapy. Receptor source: a man in his fifties or sixties with HIV.

This chain uses TRBV7-2 with TRBJ2-3; 14 nucleotides line up with TRBD2. This CDR3 has 16 residues. With 5 bases clipped from V and 4 bases from J, the junction kept 5 bases outside the gene matches. The germline V gene encodes CDR1 SGHTA and CDR2 FQGNSA. The chain's CDR3 is CASSRTSGRRSDTQYF. CDR3 coding DNA: TGTGCCAGCAGCCGGACTAGCGGGAGGAGGTCAGATACGCAGTATTTT. Full variable domain (missing parts from reference TRBV7-2 and TRBJ2-3): GAGVSQSPSNKVTEKGKDVELRCDPISGHTALYWYRQSLGQGLEFLIYFQGNSAPDKSGLPSDRFSAERTGGSVSTLTIQRTQQEDSAVYLCASSRTSGRRSDTQYFGPGTRLTVL.

The chain uses TRBV7-2 and TRBJ2-6; D possibly corresponds to TRBD2 (7 bases). Trimming stripped 0 bases from V and 5 bases from J, with 14 bases between. CDR1 is SGHTA, CDR2 FQGNSA, per germline. The CDR3 has 17 amino acids. The CDR3 DNA reads as TGTGCCAGCAGCTTAGCGACGGGGGGCGGGAGGGCCAACGTCCTGACTTTC. Amino acids: CASSLATGGGRANVLTF.

The genes are TRBV28 and TRBJ1-1; no reliable D call. Between the trimmed V and J ends, which lost 10 bases and 5 bases, there was a span of 17 bases. This CDR3 contains 13 residues. The germline gives CDR1 MDHEN, CDR2 SYDVKM. As DNA, the CDR3 is TGTGCCACCCTAGTGACAAGTGGAACTGAAGCTTTCTTT. It encodes CATLVTSGTEAFF.

As DNA, the CDR3 is TGTGCCAGCAGAGACAGGGGGGTAACTAATGAAAAACTGTTTTTT. Translated, it gives CASRDRGVTNEKLFF. The rearrangement joins TRBV27 to TRBJ1-4; TRBD1 aligns across 9 bases. V gave up 6 bases and J gave up 1 base; unmatched junction bases: 3. Germline V gene sequence: CDR1 MNHEY, CDR2 SMNVEV (reference sequence). The CDR3 runs 15 residues.

There are a few counts of this clone. This chain connects TRBV7-9 to TRBJ1-1; D unclear. Germline V gene lookup returns CDR1 SEHNR and CDR2 FQNEAQ (reference sequence). This CDR3 has 11 amino acids. Trimming took 6 bases from V and 6 from J, leaving 8 bases between them. The CDR3 DNA reads as TGTGCCAGCAGGGCGGTTTCTGAAGCTTTCTTT. It encodes CASRAVSEAFF.

This clone was seen just once. CDR3: CASSEWSEQFF. The CDR3 nucleotides read TGTGCCAGCAGTGAATGGTCTGAGCAGTTCTTC. The chain employs TRBV6-1 and TRBJ2-1; D unclear. The CDR3 is 11 amino acids. The germline V gene encodes CDR1 MNHNS and CDR2 SASEGT. Trimming took off 2 bases at V and 9 bases at J, with 5 bases between the two ends.

J is TRBJ1-1 and V is TRBV5-5; D might be TRBD1 (5 bases). The V gene's germline CDR1 is SGHKS and CDR2 YYEKEE (reference sequence). Trimming shortened V by 2 bases and J by 4 bases, and 15 bases separated the two germline ends. The CDR3 sequence is 15 residues long. The CDR3 DNA reads TGTGCCAGCAGCTTAGGAGGGGATGAAGGCACTGAAGCTTTCTTT. It translates to CASSLGGDEGTEAFF. Looking up the rest from reference TRBV5-5 and TRBJ1-1 gives the full variable domain: DAGVTQSPTHLIKTRGQQVTLRCSPISGHKSVSWYQQVLGQGPQFIFQYYEKEERGRGNFPDRFSARQFPNYSSELNVNALLLGDSALYLCASSLGGDEGTEAFFGQGTRLTVV.

This clone turned up a few times. The genes are TRBV7-9 and TRBJ1-5; D not resolved. The CDR3 is 14 residues long. Trimming cost V 5 bases and J 1 base, with 9 bases left between them. Germline V gene lookup returns CDR1 SEHNR and CDR2 FQNEAQ (reference sequence). The CDR3 DNA reads as TGTGCCAGCAGCAGGGCGGAAAGCAATCAGCCCCAGCATTTT. This sequence encodes CASSRAESNQPQHF.

The chain couples TRBV5-5 to TRBJ2-4, with 8 bases aligning to TRBD2. V lost 7 bases to trimming and J lost 9 bases; unmatched junction nucleotides: 15. The germline V gene has CDR1 SGHKS and CDR2 YYEKEE (reference sequence). This CDR3 region has 15 residues. The CDR3 loop is CASGGAGAAGSIQYF. CDR3 nucleotide sequence: TGTGCCAGCGGGGGAGCGGGAGCTGCGGGGTCCATTCAGTACTTC.

This rearrangement joins TRBV5-4 to TRBJ1-1; 9 positions agree with TRBD1. Germline lookup yields CDR1 SGHNT and CDR2 YYREEE (reference sequence). The V gene end was trimmed by 4 bases and the J gene end by 1 base; junction bases not matched to a gene: 2. This CDR3 is built from 14 residues. For the CDR3, the DNA is TGTGCCAGCAGCCGGGACAGGGCGAACACTGAAGCTTTCTTT. Its protein product is CASSRDRANTEAFF. Combining the CDR3 with reference TRBV5-4 and TRBJ1-1 gives the whole variable domain ETGVTQSPTHLIKTRGQQVTLRCSSQSGHNTVSWYQQALGQGPQFIFQYYREEENGRGNFPPRFSGLQFPNYSSELNVNALELDDSALYLCASSRDRANTEAFFGQGTRLTVV.

The chain carries TRBV7-2 and TRBJ2-7, with 7 bases aligning to TRBD1. Per the germline V gene, CDR1 is SGHTA and CDR2 is FQGNSA. The V segment lost 3 bases and the J segment 0 bases; nucleotides outside the gene matches: 2. The length of the CDR3 is 14 residues. The DNA of the CDR3 is TGTGCCAGCAGCTTCTCAGGGGGCTCCTACGAGCAGTACTTC. It yields the protein CASSFSGGSYEQYF.

The chain combines TRBV5-1 with TRBJ2-7; TRBD1 matches at 10 bases. The CDR3 has 17 residues. Germline CDR1 and CDR2: SGHRS and YFSETQ. With V trimmed by 7 bases and J by 2 bases, 15 bases remained unmatched. The CDR3 loop is CASGVNLGQGTTYEQYF. In DNA form, the CDR3 reads TGCGCCAGCGGGGTGAATTTGGGACAGGGGACAACCTACGAGCAGTACTTC. Full variable domain (rest looked up from reference TRBV5-1 and TRBJ2-7): KAGVTQTPRYLIKTRGQQVTLSCSPISGHRSVSWYQQTPGQGLQFLFEYFSETQRNKGNFPGRFSGRQFSNSRSEMNVSTLELGDSALYLCASGVNLGQGTTYEQYFGPGTRLTVT.

This clone was seen more than once but under ten times. The chain combines TRBV10-1 with TRBJ2-7, with 8 bases fitting TRBD2. With V trimmed by 2 bases and J by 2 bases, 5 bases remained unmatched. CDR3 length equals 15 residues. Germline lookup yields CDR1 WNHNN and CDR2 SYGVQD (reference sequence). CDR3 nucleotide sequence: TGCGCCAGCAGTGAGGGCGATAGCGGGGCCTACGAGCAGTACTTC. Its protein is CASSEGDSGAYEQYF.

This sequence joins TRBV7-2 and TRBJ2-5; D gene ambiguous. V lost 3 bases to trimming and J lost 3 bases, with 11 bases between them. Germline loops: CDR1 SGHTA, CDR2 FQGNSA. The CDR3 is 14 amino acids. This chain's CDR3 is CASSFGAFKETQYF. CDR3 bases: TGTGCCAGCAGCTTCGGAGCGTTCAAAGAGACCCAGTACTTC. The whole variable domain, filled in from reference TRBV7-2 and TRBJ2-5, reads GAGVSQSPSNKVTEKGKDVELRCDPISGHTALYWYRQSLGQGLEFLIYFQGNSAPDKSGLPSDRFSAERTGGSVSTLTIQRTQQEDSAVYLCASSFGAFKETQYFGPGTRLLVL.

The CDR3 region has the DNA TGTGCCAGCAGCCTCCAGACAGTGAACACTGAAGCTTTCTTT. Its protein is CASSLQTVNTEAFF. The chain uses TRBV7-9 and TRBJ1-1; D is perhaps TRBD1 (5 bases). Germline CDR1 is SEHNR and CDR2 is FQNEAQ (reference sequence). The CDR3 length is 14 residues. The V end was cut by 5 bases, the J end by 0 bases, with 10 bases between.

The chain joins TRBV11-3 to TRBJ1-1; D uncertain. The CDR3 covers 13 residues. Germline V gene sequence: CDR1 SGHNT, CDR2 YENEEA. V lost 0 bases, J lost 6 bases, and 8 bases lay in between. The CDR3 region has the DNA TGTGCCAGCAGCTTAGATGGAATCTCTGAAGCTTTCTTT. Protein: CASSLDGISEAFF.

The rearrangement links TRBV28 to TRBJ2-1; TRBD2 aligns across 13 bases. Germline CDR1 and CDR2: MDHEN and SYDVKM. The V gene end was trimmed by 5 bases and the J gene end by 2 bases; junction bases not matched to a gene: 6. CDR3 length: 17 residues. In nucleotides, the CDR3 is TGTGCCAGCAGTAAACTAGCGGGAGGGGACGCCTACAATGAGCAGTTCTTC. Translated: CASSKLAGGDAYNEQFF. Based on the CDR3 plus reference TRBV28 and TRBJ2-1, the full variable domain is DVKVTQSSRYLVKRTGEKVFLECVQDMDHENMFWYRQDPGLGLRLIYFSYDVKMKEKGDIPEGYSVSREKKERFSLILESASTNQTSMYLCASSKLAGGDAYNEQFFGPGTRLTVL.

This clone was picked up a small number of times. The chain employs TRBV7-9 and TRBJ1-2; no firm D call. The CDR3 has 14 residues. Germline V gene data show CDR1 as SEHNR and CDR2 as FQNEAQ (reference sequence). V lost 0 bases and J lost 3, with 8 bases in between. The CDR3 region is CASSLAWEYYGYTF. The CDR3 DNA reads TGTGCCAGCAGCTTAGCGTGGGAGTACTATGGCTACACCTTC. Variable domain in full (rest from reference TRBV7-9 and TRBJ1-2): DTGVSQNPRHKITKRGQNVTFRCDPISEHNRLYWYRQTLGQGPEFLTYFQNEAQLEKSRLLSDRFSAERPKGSFSTLEIQRTEQGDSAMYLCASSLAWEYYGYTFGSGTRLTVV.